This T cell receptor (beta chain) came from a study of blood T cell repertoires in COVID-19. Study-level information: Sites across the United States, Italy and Spain contributed samples from acute and convalescent COVID-19. Sample material is recorded as cDNA or gDNA derived from T cells, B-cell-depleted T cells, or PBMCs.

In the original processing: Amplified reference gene primers provided the basis for estimating nucleated cell counts. Method: immunoSEQ multiplex PCR; TCRdb's copy keeps in-frame clones and lacks some. V, J and clone size are taken as reported in that table, and D and trimming were inferred from the DNA itself. This table holds 200,000 to 300,000 clones, around 85% found once. V lost 5 bases and J lost 9; bases outside the gene matches: 8. CDR1 and CDR2 from the germline V gene are LNHDA and SQIVND (reference sequence). CDR3 length equals 14 residues. The TCR sequence derives from a woman of 80 years or more with acute or convalescent COVID-19. The sequencing input was peripheral blood. The chain has TRBV19 and TRBJ1-5; 9 bases fit TRBD1. In DNA form, the CDR3 reads TGTGCCAGTAGTGAAGGGACAGGGTCGTCGCCCCAGCATTTT. Residues: CASSEGTGSSPQHF.